Listed here are 20 T cell receptor beta chains from one sample, sequenced in a study of Ad26.COV2.S vaccination and SARS-CoV-2 variants. Measured with immunoSEQ multiplex PCR; TCRdb has only the in-frame clones, and not every one. The data show hundreds of thousands of clones, with roughly 89% seen just once and approximately 2.5% held by the top ten. Sample treatment: around 19 received Ad26.COV2.S at low or high dose, single or two shots; 5 received placebo; per-sample allocation not given. At day 63 after the first vaccine or placebo injection, samples were drawn. The source was peripheral blood, collected in a trial of Ad26.COV2.S vaccine versus placebo. These receptors all stem from a person between 18 and 59 years old who received the Ad26.COV2.S COVID-19 vaccine or a placebo.

This chain links TRBV4-3 with TRBJ2-1; D is possibly TRBD2 (5 bases). The CDR3 is 13 residues long. Per the germline V gene, CDR1 is LGHNA and CDR2 is YSLEER. V gave up 2 bases and J gave up 9 bases, with 11 bases separating them. The CDR3 spells CASSQLALSEQFF. For the CDR3, the DNA is TGCGCCAGCAGCCAACTAGCTCTGAGTGAGCAGTTCTTC.

The count of this clone is one. Other DNA sequences in this sample translate to the same CDR3. The chain employs TRBV30 and TRBJ1-6; no clear D gene. Germline CDR1 is GTSNPN and CDR2 is SVGIG (reference sequence). Trimming removed 0 bases at V and 7 bases at J, with 7 bases between. The CDR3 length is 13 residues. CDR3: CAWSVGINSPLHF. The CDR3, as DNA: TGTGCCTGGAGTGTAGGCATCAATTCACCCCTCCACTTT.

The V call is TRBV28, the J call TRBJ2-1, with 9 bases that match TRBD2. The CDR3 is 15 amino acids. Germline CDR1 MDHEN, CDR2 SYDVKM. V shed 3 bases and J 6 bases; nucleotides not matched to a gene: 6. The CDR3 sequence: CASSFLAGSFNEQFF. The CDR3 region has the DNA TGTGCCAGCAGTTTTCTAGCGGGGTCGTTCAATGAGCAGTTCTTC.

The genes are TRBV5-1 and TRBJ1-2; 10 bases align to TRBD1. The CDR3 runs to 13 residues. V lost 9 bases and J lost 8; bases outside the gene matches: 10. The germline V gene encodes CDR1 SGHRS and CDR2 YFSETQ. CDR3 sequence (DNA): TGCGCCACCAGACAGGGGGCTATAGAGGGCTACACCTTC. Protein product: CATRQGAIEGYTF.

The J gene is TRBJ1-6, the V gene TRBV30; D possibly corresponds to TRBD1 (5 bases). This CDR3 has 14 amino acids. Germline values: CDR1 GTSNPN, CDR2 SVGIG (reference sequence). The V gene lost 2 bases and the J gene lost 10 bases, with 15 bases spanning the gap. The CDR3 bases are TGTGCCTGGAGTCGGGGGGTTAGTTTCTCACCCCTCCACTTT. The encoded protein is CAWSRGVSFSPLHF.

The chain is built from TRBV5-6 and TRBJ1-2; 10 bases align to TRBD1. The CDR3 consists of 15 residues. Germline V lookup: CDR1 SGHDT, CDR2 YYEEEE. Trimming at V came to 2 bases and at J to 7 bases, leaving 8 bases not matched to a gene. CDR3 protein: CASSFAGQGKIGYTF. The CDR3 coding sequence is TGTGCCAGCAGCTTCGCGGGACAGGGGAAAATTGGCTACACCTTC.

The count of this clone is one. The chain combines TRBV25-1 with TRBJ1-1; D uncertain. Germline V CDR1 and CDR2: MGHDK, SYGVNS. Trimming took 2 bases from V and 5 from J, leaving 15 bases between them. This CDR3 comprises 15 residues. The CDR3 is CASSEGRGIITEAFF. The CDR3 DNA sequence: TGTGCCAGCAGTGAAGGGAGAGGGATTATAACTGAAGCTTTCTTT.

This chain uses TRBV18 with TRBJ1-6; TRBD1 aligns across 7 bases. The CDR3 spans 14 residues. V lost 3 bases and J lost 7; bases outside the gene matches: 3. The germline V gene has CDR1 KGHSH and CDR2 LQKENI. The CDR3 is CASSPATGNSPLHF. CDR3 nucleotide sequence: TGTGCCAGCTCACCGGCGACAGGGAATTCACCCCTCCACTTT.

The V gene is TRBV27, the J gene TRBJ1-5; D is uncertain. The ends were cut back, 3 bases at V and 3 bases at J, with 9 bases in the middle. Germline V gives CDR1 MNHEY, CDR2 SMNVEV (reference sequence). CDR3 size: 14 residues. Here the CDR3 DNA reads TGTGCCAGCAGTTTCCCCGGGGTCAATCAGCCCCAGCATTTT. Translated: CASSFPGVNQPQHF.

This rearrangement joins TRBV20-1 to TRBJ2-2; tentative D call: TRBD2 (5 bases). V lost 3 bases and J lost 4, with 18 bases in between. This CDR3 comprises 16 residues. The germline CDR1 and CDR2 sequences are DFQATT and SNEGSKA (reference sequence). The CDR3, as DNA: TGCAGTGCTAGTCGACGAAGCGGAAGTTTCACCGGGGAGCTGTTTTTT. Its translation: CSASRRSGSFTGELFF.

This chain links TRBV6-2 or TRBV6-3 with TRBJ2-7; the D gene is possibly TRBD2 (5 bases). The CDR3 length is 14 residues. The V gene's germline CDR1 is MNHEY and CDR2 SVGEGT. V was clipped by 2 bases and J by 0 bases, with 8 bases between them. CDR3 sequence (DNA): TGTGCCAGCAGTTACCTCGGGGTCTCCTACGAGCAGTACGTC. Amino acids: CASSYLGVSYEQYV.

The rearrangement links TRBV5-1 to TRBJ2-2; unclear D gene. Germline lookup yields CDR1 SGHRS and CDR2 YFSETQ. The length of the CDR3 is 14 residues. V lost 4 bases and J 3 bases, leaving 10 bases between the germline ends. The CDR3 DNA follows: TGCGCCAGCAGCCTGGGTTGGGACACCGGGGAGCTGTTTTTT. This translates into CASSLGWDTGELFF. The complete variable domain, with remaining parts taken from reference TRBV5-1 and TRBJ2-2, reads KAGVTQTPRYLIKTRGQQVTLSCSPISGHRSVSWYQQTPGQGLQFLFEYFSETQRNKGNFPGRFSGRQFSNSRSEMNVSTLELGDSALYLCASSLGWDTGELFFGEGSRLTVL.

This clone showed up just a few times. The gene calls are TRBV5-4 and TRBJ1-4; D is perhaps TRBD1 (5 bases). The ends were cut back, 5 bases at V and 1 base at J, with 9 bases in the middle. CDR3 size: 14 residues. Germline-derived CDR1 and CDR2 are SGHNT and YYREEE (reference sequence). The chain's CDR3 is CASSRDRTNEKLFF. CDR3 DNA sequence: TGTGCCAGCAGTCGAGACAGAACTAATGAAAAACTGTTTTTT. Using reference TRBV5-4 and TRBJ1-4 for the parts outside the CDR3, the full variable domain is ETGVTQSPTHLIKTRGQQVTLRCSSQSGHNTVSWYQQALGQGPQFIFQYYREEENGRGNFPPRFSGLQFPNYSSELNVNALELDDSALYLCASSRDRTNEKLFFGSGTQLSVL.

The chain links TRBV6-5 to TRBJ2-3; tentative D call: TRBD1 (5 bases). The V gene's germline CDR1 is MNHEY and CDR2 SVGAGI. The CDR3 totals 14 residues. V was cut by 6 bases and J by 0 bases, with 10 bases left in between. This chain's CDR3 is CASRRGTSTDTQYF. Here the CDR3 DNA reads TGTGCCAGCAGAAGGGGTACTAGCACAGATACGCAGTATTTT.

The rearrangement joins TRBV28 to TRBJ1-6; 7 nucleotides line up with TRBD1. This CDR3 has 14 amino acids. V lost 4 bases, J lost 6 bases, and 3 bases stayed unmatched. Germline loops: CDR1 MDHEN, CDR2 SYDVKM. The CDR3 protein is CASSWDSFNSPLHF. DNA for the CDR3: TGTGCCAGCAGTTGGGACAGCTTTAATTCACCCCTCCACTTT.

In this sample, this clone turned up once. The V gene is TRBV24-1, the J gene TRBJ2-6; D is ambiguous. V lost 3 bases and J lost 0, with 5 bases in between. This CDR3 contains 15 residues. The V gene's germline CDR1 is KGHDR and CDR2 SFDVKD. CDR3 sequence: CATSDPPSGANVLTF. CDR3 coding DNA: TGTGCCACCAGTGATCCACCCTCTGGGGCCAACGTCCTGACTTTC.

The chain joins TRBV7-3 to TRBJ2-1; TRBD2 matches 7 bases. The CDR3 length is 18 residues. The junction had 14 bases not matched to a gene; V was cut back by 0 bases and J by 6 bases. The germline V gene encodes CDR1 SGHTA and CDR2 FQGTGA. The CDR3 nucleotides read TGTGCCAGCAGCTTAACCCCCTATACTAGCGACGGGGGCAATGAGCAGTTCTTC. Its protein is CASSLTPYTSDGGNEQFF.

The chain joins TRBV4-1 to TRBJ2-1; the D is unclear. There are 13 residues in the CDR3. V was trimmed by 4 bases and J by 10 bases, leaving 14 bases between them. Germline V gives CDR1 MGHRA, CDR2 YSYEKL. CDR3 bases: TGCGCCAGCAGCCCTACTGACTTGTTGGAGCAGTTCTTC. It yields the protein CASSPTDLLEQFF.

The chain carries TRBV28 and TRBJ1-2; D uncertain. The germline gives CDR1 MDHEN, CDR2 SYDVKM. V dropped 5 bases and J dropped 8 bases, with 9 bases sitting between them. The CDR3 runs 11 residues. CDR3 region: CASSTKEGYTF. The DNA of the CDR3 is TGTGCCAGCAGTACTAAGGAAGGCTACACCTTC.

The chain recombines TRBV24-1 with TRBJ2-5, with D maybe TRBD2 (5 bases). CDR3 size: 19 residues. Germline V gene sequence: CDR1 KGHDR, CDR2 SFDVKD. V was pared by 4 bases and J by 5 bases, with 28 bases between. CDR3: CATSEPARASGVALETQYF. In DNA, the CDR3 is TGTGCCACCAGTGAGCCCGCAAGGGCGTCCGGGGTAGCCCTCGAGACCCAGTACTTC.